This entry describes one T cell receptor beta chain. Its matching antigen is unknown. The sample comes from a study of beta chain features in type 1 diabetes. The CDR3 has 13 amino acids. Per the germline V gene, CDR1 is SNHLY and CDR2 is FYNNEI. Trimming cost V 4 bases and J 11 bases; bases outside gene matches: 9. Study results and caveats: Across all four CD4+ subsets, people with type 1 diabetes showed modestly shorter TCRB CDR3s.

Sequencing targeted expressed TCRB transcripts, as all isolated RNA had been reverse transcribed. Assay: immunoSEQ multiplex PCR; the TCRdb copy retains only in-frame clones and omits some. The sample lists about 68,000 clones; about 50% were seen once. The clonotype originates from a man under 40 with type 1 diabetes. The genes are TRBV2 and TRBJ1-1; 8 bases agree with TRBD1. Sequenced input: central memory CD4+ T cells from blood. The CDR3 spells CASSGEGQAPAFF. For the CDR3, the DNA is TGTGCCAGCAGTGGCGAGGGACAGGCTCCCGCTTTCTTT.